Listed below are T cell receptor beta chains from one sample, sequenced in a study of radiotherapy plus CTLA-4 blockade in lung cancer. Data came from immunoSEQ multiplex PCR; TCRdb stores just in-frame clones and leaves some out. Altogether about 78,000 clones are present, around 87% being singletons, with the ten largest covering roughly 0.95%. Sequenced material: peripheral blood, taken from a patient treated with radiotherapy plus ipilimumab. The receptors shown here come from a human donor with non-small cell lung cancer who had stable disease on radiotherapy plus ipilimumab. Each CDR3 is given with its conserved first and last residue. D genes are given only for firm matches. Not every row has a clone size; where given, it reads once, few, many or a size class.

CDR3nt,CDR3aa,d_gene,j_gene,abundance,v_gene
TGTGCCAGCAGTTGGGCGGCGTACAATGAGCAGTTCTTC,CASSWAAYNEQFF,.,TRBJ2-1,once,TRBV6-5
TGTGCCAGCAGCCCCGGGGCAGCCCAAGAGACCCAGTACTTC,CASSPGAAQETQYF,.,TRBJ2-5,.,TRBV7-3
TGTGCCACTAGGGGGACAGGGTGGAACAATGAGCAGTTCTTC,CATRGTGWNNEQFF,TRBD1,TRBJ2-1,.,TRBV7-6
TGTGCCAGCTCACCACCAAGTAGCGGGAGAGGCACCGGGGAGCTGTTTTTT,CASSPPSSGRGTGELFF,TRBD2,TRBJ2-2,once,TRBV18
TGTGCCTGGAGTGTACGGCGGAACAATGAGCAGTTCTTC,CAWSVRRNNEQFF,.,TRBJ2-1,.,TRBV30
TGTGCCAGCAGCTTAGACCCCGGCAGGGCAAGAGGTTCACCCCTCCACTTT,CASSLDPGRARGSPLHF,.,TRBJ1-6,.,TRBV11-2
TGTGCCAGCAGCCTTGGACTCGGCACAGATACGCAGTATTTT,CASSLGLGTDTQYF,.,TRBJ2-3,few,TRBV7-3
TGTGCCAGCAGCTTAGAAGGGACAGGGGGCCAGAAACTGTTTTTT,CASSLEGTGGQKLFF,TRBD1,TRBJ1-4,.,TRBV7-6
TGTGCCAGCAGTTCGAGTGGGGGCTCCAACTACGAGCAGTACTTC,CASSSSGGSNYEQYF,.,TRBJ2-7,.,TRBV6-5
TGTGCCAGCAGCTCGGCCAGGATTAATTCACCCCTCCACTTT,CASSSARINSPLHF,.,TRBJ1-6,once,TRBV7-2
TGCGCCAGCAGCTTGGAGGCAGGGGGCATGAGCTCCTATAATTCACCCCTCCACTTT,CASSLEAGGMSSYNSPLHF,TRBD1,TRBJ1-6,.,TRBV5-1
TGTGCCAGCACCGCTGGGGGGGTCTGGGAGACCCAGTACTTC,CASTAGGVWETQYF,TRBD2,TRBJ2-5,.,TRBV6-1
TGTGCCTGGACCGGACAGGGGGCACTCAATGAGCAGTTCTTC,CAWTGQGALNEQFF,TRBD1,TRBJ2-1,.,TRBV30
TGTGCCAGCTCACCGGGAGGGACCTACGAGCAGTACTTC,CASSPGGTYEQYF,TRBD2,TRBJ2-7,.,TRBV18
TGTGCCTGGAGTTCTAGGGGGGGATCCACTGAAGCTTTCTTT,CAWSSRGGSTEAFF,.,TRBJ1-1,.,TRBV30
TGTGCCAGCAGTCAGAGTGGGCCTGCCCAGAATTCACCCCTCCACTTT,CASSQSGPAQNSPLHF,.,TRBJ1-6,.,TRBV28
TGTGCCAGCTCACCATCAACAGACCATGGCTACACCTTC,CASSPSTDHGYTF,.,TRBJ1-2,few,TRBV18
TGTGCCAGCAGCGACAGACAGGGGGCGAACACTGAAGCTTTCTTT,CASSDRQGANTEAFF,TRBD1,TRBJ1-1,.,TRBV5-4
TGTGCCAGCAGCGTCACTGTGGGTTCTGGGGCCAACGTCCTGACTTTC,CASSVTVGSGANVLTF,.,TRBJ2-6,.,TRBV9
TGTGCCAGCAGCCCCAGGGCCGTTCGCGGCACCGGGGAGCTGTTTTTT,CASSPRAVRGTGELFF,.,TRBJ2-2,.,TRBV7-3
TGTGCCAGCAGTTACACAGCGAACACTGAAGCTTTCTTT,CASSYTANTEAFF,.,TRBJ1-1,.,TRBV11-2
TGTGCCTGGAGTAACCCGGTGACAGGATCCTACGAGCAGTACTTC,CAWSNPVTGSYEQYF,.,TRBJ2-7,.,TRBV30
TGTGCCATCAGCCAGGACAGGGGAGACTACGAGCAGTACTTC,CAISQDRGDYEQYF,TRBD1,TRBJ2-7,few,TRBV10-3
TGTGCCATCAGTGAAAGGGGACGGACCACTGAAGCTTTCTTT,CAISERGRTTEAFF,.,TRBJ1-1,once,TRBV10-3
TGCGCCAGCAGCGCTGCCGCCGGTCTAAGCTCCTACGAGCAGTACTTC,CASSAAAGLSSYEQYF,.,TRBJ2-7,.,TRBV5-1
TGTGCCAGCAGCACGGGACTAGCGGGGGGTCAGACCCAGTACTTC,CASSTGLAGGQTQYF,TRBD2,TRBJ2-5,once,TRBV7-7
TGTGCCAGCATACGGACAGGCGACTCTGGAAACACCATATATTTT,CASIRTGDSGNTIYF,TRBD1,TRBJ1-3,.,TRBV6-6
TGTGCCAGCAGCGCCCGACAGGGGGCGCCCCCGGCTGGGGCCAACGTCCTGACTTTC,CASSARQGAPPAGANVLTF,TRBD1,TRBJ2-6,.,TRBV9
TGCGCCAGCAGTGCTACGGGACAGGGTGAAGCTTTCTTT,CASSATGQGEAFF,TRBD1,TRBJ1-1,.,TRBV10-1
TGTGCCAGCAGGAGACAGGGGGGGGTAGAGACCCAGTACTTC,CASRRQGGVETQYF,TRBD1,TRBJ2-5,.,TRBV2
TGTGCCAGCTCACTAGACGACAGATACAATGAGCAGTTCTTC,CASSLDDRYNEQFF,.,TRBJ2-1,.,TRBV18
TGTGCCAGCAGCCAAGAGTTGGACAGCCTTCAGAAGGGGTACTATGGCTACACCTTC,CASSQELDSLQKGYYGYTF,.,TRBJ1-2,.,TRBV4-2
TGTGCCAGCAGCGTGTACGGACAGGGATTGACAGATACGCAGTATTTT,CASSVYGQGLTDTQYF,TRBD1,TRBJ2-3,.,TRBV9
TGTGCCAGCAGCCCGGGACAGGGGGCAGTTAATTCACCCCTCCACTTT,CASSPGQGAVNSPLHF,TRBD1,TRBJ1-6,.,TRBV5-4
TGTGCCAGCAGGCCTCAGGAGAGAGTTGAAGCTTTCTTT,CASRPQERVEAFF,.,TRBJ1-1,.,TRBV28
TGTGCCAGCAGTGGTACAGGTCTTACCTACGAGCAGTACTTC,CASSGTGLTYEQYF,.,TRBJ2-7,.,TRBV6-1
TGTGCCAGCAGCTTTTCCCACGAGGCTAACTATGGCTACACCTTC,CASSFSHEANYGYTF,.,TRBJ1-2,.,TRBV11-2
TGTGCCAGCAGCTTAAACTGGGACAGAGAGAATTCACCCCTCCACTTT,CASSLNWDRENSPLHF,TRBD1,TRBJ1-6,few,TRBV7-6
TGTGCCAGCTCACCCCTAGTTAACACAGATACGCAGTATTTT,CASSPLVNTDTQYF,.,TRBJ2-3,.,TRBV18
TGTGCCAGCAGTGAAACGGGAGAGTTTAATCAGCCCCAGCATTTT,CASSETGEFNQPQHF,.,TRBJ1-5,few,TRBV6-1
TGTGCCAGCAGCTTAGCCAGTCTGAGCACAGATACGCAGTATTTT,CASSLASLSTDTQYF,.,TRBJ2-3,.,TRBV7-2
TGTGCCAGCAGCCTCGACAGGGCCTACGAGCAGTACTTC,CASSLDRAYEQYF,TRBD1,TRBJ2-7,.,TRBV11-2
TGTGCCAGCAGGGTACAGGGGGAACAGCCCCAGCATTTT,CASRVQGEQPQHF,TRBD1,TRBJ1-5,.,TRBV28
TGTGCCAGCAGCTTAGGACTGGGAGAAGTCTATGGCTACACCTTC,CASSLGLGEVYGYTF,.,TRBJ1-2,once,TRBV13
TGTGCCAGCATTACCGTCACAGGGGGAAGTATGGAGCTGTTTTTT,CASITVTGGSMELFF,TRBD1,TRBJ2-2,.,TRBV6-7
TGTGCCAGCAGTCAGGGTGGCACTGAAGCTTTCTTT,CASSQGGTEAFF,.,TRBJ1-1,.,TRBV5-4
TGTGCCAGCAGTGGGGGGCGGCTTAGCAATCAGCCCCAGCATTTT,CASSGGRLSNQPQHF,.,TRBJ1-5,.,TRBV2
TGCGCCAGCAGTAAAGGACTAGCGGGAGGGTGGGAGGTACACGAGCAGTACTTC,CASSKGLAGGWEVHEQYF,TRBD2,TRBJ2-7,.,TRBV5-1
TGTGCCAGCAGTCGGACTGTAAATGAGCAGTTCTTC,CASSRTVNEQFF,.,TRBJ2-1,.,TRBV7-2
TGTGCCAGCAGCCTAGGGCGACAGGGCTACAATGAGCAGTTCTTC,CASSLGRQGYNEQFF,TRBD1,TRBJ2-1,.,TRBV14